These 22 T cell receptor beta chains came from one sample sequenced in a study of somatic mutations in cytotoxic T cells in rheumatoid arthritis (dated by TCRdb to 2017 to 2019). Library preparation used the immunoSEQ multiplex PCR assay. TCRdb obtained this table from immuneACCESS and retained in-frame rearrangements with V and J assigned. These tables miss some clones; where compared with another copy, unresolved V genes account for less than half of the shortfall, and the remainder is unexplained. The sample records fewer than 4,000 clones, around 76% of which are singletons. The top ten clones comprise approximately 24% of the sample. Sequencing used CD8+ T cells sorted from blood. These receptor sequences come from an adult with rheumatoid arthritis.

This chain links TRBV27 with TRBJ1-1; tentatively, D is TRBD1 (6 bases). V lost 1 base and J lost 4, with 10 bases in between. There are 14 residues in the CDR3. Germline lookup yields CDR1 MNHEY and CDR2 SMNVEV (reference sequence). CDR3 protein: CASSLFQGTTEAFF. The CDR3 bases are TGTGCCAGCAGTTTATTTCAGGGGACCACTGAAGCTTTCTTT.

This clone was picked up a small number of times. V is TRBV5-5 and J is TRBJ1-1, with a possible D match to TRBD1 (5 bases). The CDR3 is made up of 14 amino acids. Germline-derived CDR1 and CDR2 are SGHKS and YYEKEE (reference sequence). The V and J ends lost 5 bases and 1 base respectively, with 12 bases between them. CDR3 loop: CASRYRDRNTEAFF. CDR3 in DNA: TGTGCCAGCAGATACCGGGACCGGAACACTGAAGCTTTCTTT. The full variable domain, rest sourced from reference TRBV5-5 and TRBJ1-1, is DAGVTQSPTHLIKTRGQQVTLRCSPISGHKSVSWYQQVLGQGPQFIFQYYEKEERGRGNFPDRFSARQFPNYSSELNVNALLLGDSALYLCASRYRDRNTEAFFGQGTRLTVV.

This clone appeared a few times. The CDR3 nucleotides read TGTGCCAGCAGTCAATGGACAGGGACAGGCTACACCTTC. Amino acids: CASSQWTGTGYTF. The J gene is TRBJ1-2, the V gene TRBV27; 8 bases are a match to TRBD1. The CDR3 totals 13 residues. V dropped 5 bases and J dropped 8; count of bases not matched to a gene: 7. Germline V gene sequence: CDR1 MNHEY, CDR2 SMNVEV (reference sequence).

This chain's CDR3 is CASSYAPTGELFF. CDR3 in DNA: TGTGCCAGCAGTTACGCGCCGACCGGGGAGCTGTTTTTT. The chain uses TRBV6-6 and TRBJ2-2; D is undetermined. Trimming shortened V by 2 bases and J by 5 bases, and 6 bases separated the two germline ends. The CDR3 runs 13 residues. Germline V gene data show CDR1 as MNHNY and CDR2 as SVGAGI (reference sequence).

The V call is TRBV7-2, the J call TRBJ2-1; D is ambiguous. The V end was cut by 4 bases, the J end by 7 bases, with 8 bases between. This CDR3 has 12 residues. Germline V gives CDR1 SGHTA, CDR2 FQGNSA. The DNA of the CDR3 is TGTGCCAGCAGCTCCCTCGGGAATGAGCAGTTCTTC. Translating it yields CASSSLGNEQFF.

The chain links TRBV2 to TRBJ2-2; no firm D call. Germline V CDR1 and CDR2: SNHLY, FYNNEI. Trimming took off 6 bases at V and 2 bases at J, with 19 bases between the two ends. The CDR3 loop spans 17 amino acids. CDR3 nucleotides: TGTGCCAGCAGGGCGCGTTTAAGTACGACAAACACCGGGGAGCTGTTTTTT. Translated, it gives CASRARLSTTNTGELFF.

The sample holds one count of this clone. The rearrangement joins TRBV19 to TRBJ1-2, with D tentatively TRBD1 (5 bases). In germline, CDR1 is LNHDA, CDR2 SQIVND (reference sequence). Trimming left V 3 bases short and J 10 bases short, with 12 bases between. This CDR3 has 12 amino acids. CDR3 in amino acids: CASSIRGLAYTF. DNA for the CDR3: TGTGCCAGTAGTATTAGGGGTTTGGCCTACACCTTC.

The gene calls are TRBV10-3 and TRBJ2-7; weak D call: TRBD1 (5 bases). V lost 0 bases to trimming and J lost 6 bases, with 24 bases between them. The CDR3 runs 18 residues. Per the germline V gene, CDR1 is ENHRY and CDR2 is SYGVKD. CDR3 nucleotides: TGTGCCATCAGTGAGTCGATCTCTGCTTACGACAGAAAGTCCGAGCAGTACTTC. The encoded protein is CAISESISAYDRKSEQYF.

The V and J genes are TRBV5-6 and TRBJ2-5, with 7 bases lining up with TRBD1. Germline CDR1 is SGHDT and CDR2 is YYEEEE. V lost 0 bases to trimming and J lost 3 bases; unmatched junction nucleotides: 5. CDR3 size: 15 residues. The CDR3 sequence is CASSLARTGKETQYF. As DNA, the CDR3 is TGTGCCAGCAGCTTGGCCAGGACAGGAAAAGAGACCCAGTACTTC.

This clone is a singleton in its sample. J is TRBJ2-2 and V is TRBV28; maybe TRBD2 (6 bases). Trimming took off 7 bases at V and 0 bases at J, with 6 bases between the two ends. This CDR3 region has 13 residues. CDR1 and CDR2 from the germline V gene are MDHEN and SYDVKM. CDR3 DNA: TGTGCCAGCACGGGGGCGAACACCGGGGAGCTGTTTTTT. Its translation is CASTGANTGELFF.

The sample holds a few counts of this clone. CDR3 region: CASSQDWGGTYEQYF. The CDR3 nucleotides read TGTGCCAGCAGCCAAGATTGGGGCGGAACCTACGAGCAGTACTTC. The rearrangement joins TRBV4-2 to TRBJ2-7; tentatively, D is TRBD1 (5 bases). The CDR3 sequence is 15 residues long. Trimming left V 0 bases short and J 2 bases short, with 11 bases between. Germline lookup yields CDR1 LGHNA and CDR2 YNFKEQ.

The CDR3 sequence: CASRADGSTNEKLFF. The CDR3 DNA follows: TGTGCCAGCAGGGCGGACGGCTCAACTAATGAAAAACTGTTTTTT. The chain carries TRBV14 and TRBJ1-4; D remains ambiguous. This CDR3 has 15 amino acids. Per the germline V gene, CDR1 is SGHDN and CDR2 is FVKESK. V lost 6 bases, J lost 0 bases, and 11 bases lay in between.

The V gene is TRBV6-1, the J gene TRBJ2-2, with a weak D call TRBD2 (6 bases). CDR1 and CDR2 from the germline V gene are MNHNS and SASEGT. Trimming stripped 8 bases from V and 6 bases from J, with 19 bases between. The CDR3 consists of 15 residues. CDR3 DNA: TGTGCCAGCGCTCTATGGGCGGAGGGCCCCGGGGAGCTGTTTTTT. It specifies CASALWAEGPGELFF.

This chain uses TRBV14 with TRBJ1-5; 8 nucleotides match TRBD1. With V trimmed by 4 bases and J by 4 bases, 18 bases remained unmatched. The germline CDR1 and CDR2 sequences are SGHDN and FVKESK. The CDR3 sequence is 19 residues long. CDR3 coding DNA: TGTGCCAGCAGCCTCCGAAAGGATGGGACTGGACAGGGTAATCAGCCCCAGCATTTT. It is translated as CASSLRKDGTGQGNQPQHF. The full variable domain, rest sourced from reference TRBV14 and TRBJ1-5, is EAGVTQFPSHSVIEKGQTVTLRCDPISGHDNLYWYRRVMGKEIKFLLHFVKESKQDESGMPNNRFLAERTGGTYSTLKVQPAELEDSGVYFCASSLRKDGTGQGNQPQHFGDGTRLSIL.

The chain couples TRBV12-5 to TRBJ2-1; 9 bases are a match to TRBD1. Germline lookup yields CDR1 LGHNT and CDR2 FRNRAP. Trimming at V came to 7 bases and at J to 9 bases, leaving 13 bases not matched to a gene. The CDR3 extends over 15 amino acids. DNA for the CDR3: TGTGCTAGTGCCCCCGGGACAGGGTTAAGAAGTGAGCAGTTCTTC. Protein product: CASAPGTGLRSEQFF.

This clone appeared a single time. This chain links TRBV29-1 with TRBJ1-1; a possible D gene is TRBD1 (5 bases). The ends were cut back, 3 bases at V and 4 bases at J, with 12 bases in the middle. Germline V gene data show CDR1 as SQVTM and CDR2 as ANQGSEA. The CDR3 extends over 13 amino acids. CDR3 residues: CSVDGGVSTEAFF. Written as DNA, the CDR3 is TGCAGCGTTGACGGGGGGGTGAGCACTGAAGCTTTCTTT.

CDR3 residues: CASSRPLGGPRPEAFF. The CDR3 nucleotides read TGTGCCAGCAGTCGTCCCCTTGGGGGCCCCCGTCCTGAAGCTTTCTTT. This sequence joins TRBV28 and TRBJ1-1, with D possibly matching TRBD1 (6 bases). With 5 bases removed from V and 6 bases from J, the gap between germline ends came to 22 bases. The CDR3 loop spans 16 amino acids. Germline lookup yields CDR1 MDHEN and CDR2 SYDVKM.

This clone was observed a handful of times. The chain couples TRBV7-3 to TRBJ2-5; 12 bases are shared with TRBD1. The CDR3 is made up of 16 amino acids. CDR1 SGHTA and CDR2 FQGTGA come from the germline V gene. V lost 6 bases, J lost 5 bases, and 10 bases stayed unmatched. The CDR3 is CASSNTGTGGLETQYF. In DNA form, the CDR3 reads TGTGCCAGCAGTAATACCGGGACAGGGGGCTTGGAGACCCAGTACTTC.

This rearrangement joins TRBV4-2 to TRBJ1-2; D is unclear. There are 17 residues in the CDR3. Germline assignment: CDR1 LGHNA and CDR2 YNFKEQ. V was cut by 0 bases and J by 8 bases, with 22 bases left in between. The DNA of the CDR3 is TGTGCCAGCAGCCAAGAAGGAATCGGGGAAGGCTCACAGGGCTACACCTTC. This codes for CASSQEGIGEGSQGYTF.

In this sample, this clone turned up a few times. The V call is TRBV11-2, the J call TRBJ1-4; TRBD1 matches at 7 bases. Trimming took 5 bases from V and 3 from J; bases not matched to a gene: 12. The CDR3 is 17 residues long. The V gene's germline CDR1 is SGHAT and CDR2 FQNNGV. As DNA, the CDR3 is TGTGCCAGCAGCCGGGACAGACCCAAATACTCTAATGAAAAACTGTTTTTT. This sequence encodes CASSRDRPKYSNEKLFF.

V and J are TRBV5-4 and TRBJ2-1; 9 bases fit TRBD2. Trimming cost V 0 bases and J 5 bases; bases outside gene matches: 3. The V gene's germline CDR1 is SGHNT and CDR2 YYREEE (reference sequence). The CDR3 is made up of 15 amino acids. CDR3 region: CASSLGRGGDNEQFF. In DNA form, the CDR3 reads TGTGCCAGCAGCTTGGGGCGGGGGGGCGACAATGAGCAGTTCTTC.

The DNA for the CDR3 is TGTGCCAGCAGCTCCTGGACCCTGGCGGAGACCCAGTACTTC. This translates into CASSSWTLAETQYF. The rearrangement links TRBV13 to TRBJ2-5; D is uncertain. Germline V gene sequence: CDR1 PRHDT, CDR2 FYEKMQ (reference sequence). Trimming cost V 4 bases and J 5 bases, with 14 bases left between them. The CDR3 is 14 residues long.